This is a list of T cell receptor beta chains from one sample in a study of T cell responses to AZD1222 COVID-19 vaccine. Produced via immunoSEQ multiplex PCR; TCRdb's table is partial and in-frame only. Of 150,000 to 200,000 clones listed, roughly nine tenths were seen once; the top ten hold 2.5% to 3%. The sequencing here drew on peripheral blood, taken on day 0 of AZD1222 vaccination. The origin of the receptors is an adult in good health. Both conserved end residues are part of each CDR3.

v_call: TRBV18
j_call: TRBJ1-1
cdr3_length: 14
cdr3_aa: CASSQGQASAEAFF

v_call: TRBV6-5
j_call: TRBJ1-2
cdr3_length: 13
cdr3_aa: CASRTGTWDGYTF

v_call: TRBV6-5
j_call: TRBJ2-7
cdr3_length: 16
cdr3_aa: CASSSLGQAPGYEQYF

v_call: TRBV27
j_call: TRBJ1-6
cdr3_length: 14
cdr3_aa: CASKPGTGASPLHF

v_call: TRBV7-2
j_call: TRBJ1-3
cdr3_length: 18
cdr3_aa: CASSLGAGFRGSGNTIYF

v_call: TRBV6-5
j_call: TRBJ2-1
cdr3_length: 14
cdr3_aa: CAAPRSQLHNEQFF

v_call: TRBV19
j_call: TRBJ2-3
cdr3_length: 16
cdr3_aa: CASSIGVRLGTDTQYF

v_call: TRBV4-2
j_call: TRBJ1-1
cdr3_length: 13
cdr3_aa: CASSQVGVTEAFF

v_call: TRBV13
j_call: TRBJ2-1
cdr3_length: 15
cdr3_aa: CASSFWLAGGDEQFF

v_call: TRBV29-1
j_call: TRBJ1-1
cdr3_length: 15
cdr3_aa: CSVVGQGSFRTEAFF

v_call: TRBV7-6
j_call: TRBJ1-1
cdr3_length: 15
cdr3_aa: CASSQIRELNTEAFF

v_call: TRBV7-9
j_call: TRBJ1-1
cdr3_length: 13
cdr3_aa: CASSSKQNTEAFF

v_call: TRBV7-9
j_call: TRBJ1-2
cdr3_length: 17
cdr3_aa: CASSLGEGRQGDYGYTF